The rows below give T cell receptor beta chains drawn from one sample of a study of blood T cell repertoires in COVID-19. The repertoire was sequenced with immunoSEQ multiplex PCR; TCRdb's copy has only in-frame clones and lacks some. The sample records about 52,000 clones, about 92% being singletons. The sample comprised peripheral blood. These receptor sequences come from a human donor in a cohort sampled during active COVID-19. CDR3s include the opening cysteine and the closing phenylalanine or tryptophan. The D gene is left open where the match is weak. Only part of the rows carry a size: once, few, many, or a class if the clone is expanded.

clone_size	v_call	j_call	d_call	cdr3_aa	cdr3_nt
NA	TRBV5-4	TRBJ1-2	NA	CASSLARGGRRNGYTF	TGTGCCAGCAGCTTGGCCCGAGGAGGGCGGCGGAATGGCTACACCTTC
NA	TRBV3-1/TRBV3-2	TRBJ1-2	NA	CAVRDLSDGYTF	TGTGCCGTCCGGGACTTATCGGATGGCTACACCTTC
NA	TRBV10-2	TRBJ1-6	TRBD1	CASRRQGGYNSPLHF	TGCGCCAGCAGAAGACAGGGGGGCTATAATTCACCCCTCCACTTT
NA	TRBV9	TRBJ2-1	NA	CASSRTSSSYNEQFF	TGTGCCAGCAGCCGTACCTCGAGCTCCTACAATGAGCAGTTCTTC
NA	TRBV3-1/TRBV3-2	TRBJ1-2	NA	CASSRTTGHSNYGYTF	TGTGCCAGCAGCCGCACCACAGGACATTCTAACTATGGCTACACCTTC
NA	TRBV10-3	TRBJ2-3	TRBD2	CAVSGTSRSEDTQYF	TGTGCCGTCTCCGGGACTAGCCGTTCCGAAGATACGCAGTATTTT
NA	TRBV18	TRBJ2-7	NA	CASSPPGGGKQYF	TGTGCCAGCTCACCACCGGGGGGGGGCAAGCAGTACTTC
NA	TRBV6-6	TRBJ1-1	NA	CASSYPRAQGTEAFF	TGTGCCAGCAGTTACCCTAGGGCTCAGGGCACTGAAGCTTTCTTT
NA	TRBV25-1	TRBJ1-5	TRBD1	CASSPTGAAGPQHF	TGTGCCAGCAGCCCAACAGGGGCCGCTGGGCCCCAGCATTTT
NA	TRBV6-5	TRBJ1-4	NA	CASSSGLAGNENLFF	TGTGCCAGCAGCTCCGGACTGGCTGGAAATGAAAACCTGTTTTTT
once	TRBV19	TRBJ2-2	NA	CASSTTPGELFF	TGTGCCAGTAGTACCACTCCCGGGGAGCTGTTTTTT
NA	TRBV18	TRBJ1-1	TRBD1	CASSPGQGEAFF	TGTGCCAGCTCACCCGGACAGGGAGAAGCTTTCTTT
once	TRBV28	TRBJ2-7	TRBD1	CASGNTGTATYEQYF	TGTGCCAGCGGAAACACCGGGACAGCCACCTACGAGCAGTACTTC
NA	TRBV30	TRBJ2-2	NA	CAWREGLLTGELFF	TGTGCCTGGAGGGAGGGACTTCTCACCGGGGAGCTGTTTTTT
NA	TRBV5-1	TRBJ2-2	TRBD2	CASSSGTSVPGELFF	TGCGCCAGCAGCTCCGGGACTAGCGTCCCCGGGGAGCTGTTTTTT
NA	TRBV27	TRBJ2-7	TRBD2	CASSLRLAGSGEQYF	TGTGCCAGCAGTTTGAGACTAGCGGGATCTGGAGAGCAGTACTTC
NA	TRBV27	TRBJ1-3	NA	CASSSKTYGNTIYF	TGTGCCAGCAGTTCCAAAACTTACGGAAACACCATATATTTT
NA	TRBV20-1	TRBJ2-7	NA	CSAPDNYEQYF	TGCAGTGCTCCTGACAATTACGAGCAGTACTTC
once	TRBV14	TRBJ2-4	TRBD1	CASSQDYSAGGSYLAKNIQYF	TGTGCCAGCAGCCAAGATTATTCGGCAGGGGGCTCTTACTTAGCCAAAAACATTCAGTACTTC
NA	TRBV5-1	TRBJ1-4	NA	CASSSTAGANEKLFF	TGCGCCAGCAGCTCTACAGCGGGTGCTAATGAAAAACTGTTTTTT
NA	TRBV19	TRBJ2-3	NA	CASRWGGPHTDTQYF	TGTGCCAGTAGATGGGGAGGCCCCCACACAGATACGCAGTATTTT
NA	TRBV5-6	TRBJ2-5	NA	CASSFNVQETQYF	TGTGCCAGCAGCTTTAATGTTCAGGAGACCCAGTACTTC
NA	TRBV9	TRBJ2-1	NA	CASSVGQLYNEQFF	TGTGCCAGCAGCGTAGGGCAACTATACAATGAGCAGTTCTTC
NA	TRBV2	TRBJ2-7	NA	CASRASYEQYF	TGTGCCAGCAGGGCTTCCTACGAGCAGTACTTC
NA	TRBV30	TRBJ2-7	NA	CAWSEGLLEQYF	TGTGCCTGGAGTGAGGGGCTCTTGGAGCAGTACTTC
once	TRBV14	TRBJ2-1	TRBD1	CASSYGTGLGGEQFF	TGTGCCAGCAGCTATGGGACAGGGCTCGGTGGTGAGCAGTTCTTC
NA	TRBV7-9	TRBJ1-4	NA	CASSLGGTFIREKLFF	TGTGCCAGCAGCTTAGGGGGGACATTTATTCGCGAAAAACTGTTTTTT
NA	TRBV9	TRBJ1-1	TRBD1	CASSPGQGGAFF	TGTGCCAGCAGCCCGGGACAGGGGGGAGCTTTCTTT
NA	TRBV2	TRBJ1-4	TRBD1	CASRGQGLGNEKLFF	TGTGCCAGCAGAGGACAGGGCTTGGGTAATGAAAAACTGTTTTTT